This record covers a single T cell receptor (beta chain). These data belong to a study of multiple sclerosis patients with progressive multifocal leukoencephalopathy. The CDR3 extends over 15 amino acids. The ends lost 3 bases at V and 6 bases at J; junction bases unmatched: 5. CDR1 MRHNA and CDR2 SNTAGT come from the germline V gene. Produced via immunoSEQ multiplex PCR; TCRdb's table is partial and in-frame only. Of tens of thousands of clones in the sample, nearly 90% are singletons; the top ten hold approximately 1.3%. Time point reported: approximately 11 months of natalizumab therapy. Every listed patient previously received interferon beta; all PML patients were women.

This TCR was sampled from a human donor with multiple sclerosis. The sample here was PBMCs, taken from a patient treated with natalizumab. This chain connects TRBV6-4 to TRBJ2-3; 11 bases are shared with TRBD2. The CDR3 loop is CASSEIAGGPDTQYF. CDR3 bases: TGTGCCAGCAGTGAAATAGCGGGGGGGCCGGATACGCAGTATTTT.